Listed here are 22 T cell receptor beta chains from one sample, sequenced in a study of blood T cells in healthy people across ages. Through a sample-barcoded 5' primer and a J-beta primer mix, a second PCR was run for about 6 to 12 cycles. MiXCR, applied by TCRdb to the 5' RACE reads, yields one record per CDR3 protein. In the table there are roughly 700,000 distinct CDR3 sequences, around 25% of which are singletons. These same data were also listed under a study on T cells of mothers and their children.

The material sequenced was blood. These receptors were obtained from a boy aged 5-17 years in good health.

The chain joins TRBV6-6 to TRBJ2-6; perhaps TRBD2 as D (5 bases). The V end was cut by 5 bases, the J end by 0 bases, with 11 bases between. The CDR3 consists of 16 residues. From germline, CDR1 is MNHNY and CDR2 SVGAGI (reference sequence). The CDR3 bases are TGTGCCAGCAGTCCTGGACTGAACTCTGGGGCCAACGTCCTGACTTTC. It encodes CASSPGLNSGANVLTF.

A few counts support this clonotype. The chain uses TRBV10-3 and TRBJ1-5; 10 nucleotides match TRBD1. Trimming removed 4 bases from V and 6 bases from J; junction bases left unmatched: 3. This CDR3 region has 14 residues. Germline CDR1 ENHRY, CDR2 SYGVKD. The CDR3 bases are TGTGCCATCAGTGGACAGGGGGCAAGTCAGCCCCAGCATTTT. It codes for CAISGQGASQPQHF.

There are many counts of this clonotype. V is TRBV29-1 and J is TRBJ2-7, with TRBD1 matching over 10 bases. The CDR3 totals 13 residues. Germline assignment: CDR1 SQVTM and CDR2 ANQGSEA. J gave up 4 bases and V 2 bases, and 2 bases lay outside the gene matches. For the CDR3, the DNA is TGCAGCGTTGAACCGGGACAGGGGTACGAGCAGTACTTC. The encoded protein is CSVEPGQGYEQYF.

J is TRBJ2-5 and V is TRBV7-9; D is undetermined. V lost 5 bases, J lost 2 bases, and 9 bases lay in between. The length of the CDR3 is 13 residues. Germline assignment: CDR1 SEHNR and CDR2 FQNEAQ (reference sequence). The CDR3 is CASSERVQETQYF. As DNA, the CDR3 is TGTGCCAGCAGCGAACGGGTTCAAGAGACCCAGTACTTC.

This rearrangement joins TRBV4-1 to TRBJ1-3, with a weak D call TRBD1 (5 bases). V dropped 0 bases and J dropped 7 bases, with 13 bases sitting between them. Germline V CDR1 and CDR2: MGHRA, YSYEKL. CDR3 length: 15 amino acids. The CDR3 DNA sequence: TGCGCCAGCAGCCAAGATTCTGCAGGGTTGAACACCATATATTTT. Translation gives CASSQDSAGLNTIYF.

The chain recombines TRBV10-3 with TRBJ2-3; 14 nucleotides align to TRBD2. V trimming: 6 bases; J trimming: 4 bases; junction bases outside the gene matches: 6. Per germline, CDR1 ENHRY and CDR2 SYGVKD. The CDR3 runs 16 residues. The CDR3 sequence: CAIRDGTSGSADTQYF. The CDR3 DNA is TGTGCCATCAGGGACGGGACTAGCGGGAGTGCAGATACGCAGTATTTT.

The V gene is TRBV20-1, the J gene TRBJ2-5, with 9 bases matching TRBD2. The J call may be faulty, since TRBJ2-7 better matches the DNA end. The CDR3 has 16 amino acids. Germline loops: CDR1 DFQATT, CDR2 SNEGSKA (reference sequence). Here the CDR3 DNA reads TGCAGTGCTAGAGATCGAAGCGCGGGAGGGATCTACGAGCAGTACTTC. Translating gives CSARDRSAGGIYEQYF.

This clonotype has more than one count but fewer than ten. The V gene is TRBV29-1, the J gene TRBJ1-2; D is uncertain. V was cut by 7 bases and J by 6 bases, with 12 bases left in between. This CDR3 contains 11 residues. CDR1 and CDR2 (germline): SQVTM, ANQGSEA. The CDR3 DNA is TGCAGCGCCGAGGATGAGGATGGCTACACCTTC. Amino acid sequence: CSAEDEDGYTF.

This chain connects TRBV4-2 to TRBJ2-7; the D call may be TRBD1 or TRBD2 (5 bases each). This CDR3 is built from 17 residues. V lost 0 bases and J lost 0, with 15 bases in between. Germline V gene sequence: CDR1 LGHNA, CDR2 YNFKEQ. The CDR3 region is CASSQEGPWDDSYEQYF. In nucleotides, the CDR3 is TGTGCCAGCAGCCAAGAAGGCCCTTGGGACGACTCCTACGAGCAGTACTTC.

With regard to this clonotype: One junction end disagrees with the germline gene, perhaps due to a read error. The genes are TRBV11-2 and TRBJ2-1; D is perhaps TRBD2 (7 bases). The end of the DNA is better explained by TRBJ2-5, so the J call may be wrong. The germline CDR1 and CDR2 sequences are SGHAT and FQNNGV. The CDR3 has 16 amino acids. The chain's CDR3 is CAGSPPPGGRQETQYF. The CDR3 coding sequence is TGTGCCGGCAGCCCTCCTCCCGGGGGGCGGCAAGAGACCCAGTACTTC.

CDR3 loop: CASSQGTGGERETQYF. As DNA, the CDR3 is TGTGCCAGCAGCCAAGGGACAGGGGGCGAGAGGGAGACCCAGTACTTC. V is TRBV5-8 and J is TRBJ2-5; TRBD1 matches 12 bases. The CDR3 sequence is 16 residues long. Germline values: CDR1 SGHTS, CDR2 YDEGEE. With 4 bases clipped from V and 5 bases from J, the junction kept 9 bases outside the gene matches.

The chain uses TRBV5-1 and TRBJ2-3, with a possible D match to TRBD2 (6 bases). CDR1 SGHRS and CDR2 YFSETQ come from the germline V gene. The germline V and J ends were trimmed by 5 bases and 7 bases, with 14 bases remaining between them. The CDR3 runs 13 residues. This CDR3 reads CASREGLAYTQYF. The CDR3 nucleotides read TGCGCCAGCAGGGAGGGACTCGCTTATACGCAGTATTTT.

V gene TRBV10-3 combines with J gene TRBJ2-5, with TRBD2 matching over 7 bases. There are 15 residues in the CDR3. Germline CDR1 ENHRY, CDR2 SYGVKD. Losses at the gene ends were 2 bases for V and 4 bases for J; bases not matched to a gene: 7. In nucleotides, the CDR3 is TGTGCCATCAGTGAGGGGGAGGGTGGTGGAGAGACCCAGTACTTC. Translation gives CAISEGEGGGETQYF.

This clonotype occurred a few times. The chain employs TRBV20-1 and TRBJ2-1; D remains unclear. Trimming pared 6 bases from V and 0 bases from J, leaving 12 bases between. CDR3 length: 14 amino acids. Germline-derived CDR1 and CDR2 are DFQATT and SNEGSKA (reference sequence). As DNA, the CDR3 is TGCAGTGCGTACAGCAGGAGCTCCTACAATGAGCAGTTCTTC. It specifies CSAYSRSSYNEQFF.

V and J are TRBV7-9 and TRBJ2-7, with 10 bases fitting TRBD1. V shed 6 bases and J 6 bases; nucleotides not matched to a gene: 5. The CDR3 sequence is 13 residues long. CDR1 SEHNR and CDR2 FQNEAQ come from the germline V gene (reference sequence). This CDR3 reads CASSGTGAGEQYF. The DNA of the CDR3 is TGTGCCAGCAGTGGGACAGGGGCAGGCGAGCAGTACTTC. The variable domain in full, with the rest retrieved from reference TRBV7-9 and TRBJ2-7, is DTGVSQNPRHKITKRGQNVTFRCDPISEHNRLYWYRQTLGQGPEFLTYFQNEAQLEKSRLLSDRFSAERPKGSFSTLEIQRTEQGDSAMYLCASSGTGAGEQYFGPGTRLTVT.

This rearrangement joins TRBV24-1 to TRBJ2-3, with TRBD2 as a possible D gene (6 bases). Germline V gene sequence: CDR1 KGHDR, CDR2 SFDVKD. The CDR3 contains 14 residues. V was cut by 10 bases and J by 0 bases, with 13 bases left in between. The DNA of the CDR3 is TGTGCCACAGGGGAGGACGGCAGCACAGATACGCAGTATTTT. This gives the protein CATGEDGSTDTQYF.

The V call is TRBV20-1, the J call TRBJ1-4, with a tentative D call TRBD1 (6 bases). This CDR3 is 18 amino acids long. V was cut by 0 bases and J by 8 bases, with 25 bases left in between. CDR1 is DFQATT and CDR2 is SNEGSKA in the germline V gene (reference sequence). As DNA, the CDR3 is TGCAGTGCTAGAGATCGCTGGACAGACTGGCGGGCGGCCGAAAAACTGTTTTTT. This gives the protein CSARDRWTDWRAAEKLFF.

V and J are TRBV6-2 or TRBV6-3 and TRBJ2-3; TRBD2 is a possible D gene (5 bases). V lost 6 bases and J lost 8, with 18 bases in between. The CDR3 runs to 14 residues. Germline values: CDR1 MNHEY, CDR2 SVGEGT. The CDR3 sequence: CASSRIGEGSTQYF. DNA of the CDR3: TGTGCCAGCAGCCGGATCGGCGAGGGATCTACGCAGTATTTT.

The V call is TRBV7-3, the J call TRBJ2-5, with 7 bases that match TRBD2. CDR3 length equals 15 residues. Germline V gives CDR1 SGHTA, CDR2 FQGTGA. V was pared by 5 bases and J by 1 base, with 7 bases of the junction left unmatched. In nucleotides, the CDR3 is TGTGCCAGCAGCCATATGGGGGGGTCCCAAGAGACCCAGTACTTC. As protein: CASSHMGGSQETQYF.

This clonotype has more than one count but fewer than ten. The J gene is TRBJ2-3, the V gene TRBV5-1; 7 nucleotides line up with TRBD1. The CDR3 is made up of 16 amino acids. CDR1 is SGHRS and CDR2 is YFSETQ in the germline V gene. Losses at the gene ends were 6 bases for V and 0 bases for J; bases not matched to a gene: 10. The CDR3 is CASNMATGASTDTQYF. Written as DNA, the CDR3 is TGCGCCAGCAACATGGCCACAGGGGCAAGCACAGATACGCAGTATTTT.

This clonotype was detected once. The chain employs TRBV6-2 or TRBV6-3 and TRBJ2-5, with D uncertain. Germline lookup yields CDR1 MNHEY and CDR2 SVGEGT. The V and J ends lost 8 bases and 2 bases respectively, with 18 bases between them. CDR3 length: 15 amino acids. CDR3 coding DNA: TGTGCCAGCTCCAGGCTTCTAGGGCGACAAGAGACCCAGTACTTC. Its translation: CASSRLLGRQETQYF.

This clonotype has more than one count but fewer than ten. The chain carries TRBV5-6 and TRBJ2-7, with 11 bases that match TRBD1. V trimming: 4 bases; J trimming: 3 bases; junction bases outside the gene matches: 6. This CDR3 contains 15 residues. In germline, CDR1 is SGHDT, CDR2 YYEEEE. CDR3 in DNA: TGTGCCAGCAGCCCGGGGGGACAGGGGGTCTACGAGCAGTACTTC. Its protein is CASSPGGQGVYEQYF.